These 10 T cell receptor beta chains originate from one sample sequenced in a study of blood T cell repertoires in COVID-19. Assay: immunoSEQ multiplex PCR; the TCRdb copy retains only in-frame clones and omits some. The sample has 400,000 or so clones; roughly 88% are singletons. Sequenced: PBMCs or T cells enriched from blood (not recorded which). Receptor source: a woman between 35 and 50 years old with acute COVID-19.

This chain uses TRBV5-6 with TRBJ1-6; D is undetermined. This CDR3 has 13 amino acids. Per the germline V gene, CDR1 is SGHDT and CDR2 is YYEEEE. With 6 bases removed from V and 9 bases from J, the gap between germline ends came to 13 bases. CDR3 region: CASKRGVASPLHF. The CDR3 DNA sequence: TGTGCCAGCAAGCGCGGGGTGGCTTCACCCCTCCACTTT.

The V and J genes are TRBV9 and TRBJ2-3; 7 bases are a match to TRBD1. V lost 3 bases and J lost 2; bases outside the gene matches: 3. This CDR3 is built from 14 residues. CDR1 and CDR2 (germline): SGDLS, YYNGEE. The CDR3 bases are TGTGCCAGCAGCGCCGGGACAGACACAGATACGCAGTATTTT. Amino acids: CASSAGTDTDTQYF.

The chain links TRBV3-1 (or the pseudogene TRBV3-2) to TRBJ1-2; 7 positions match TRBD1. There are 15 residues in the CDR3. V shed 1 base, J shed 7 bases, and the junction held 9 bases outside the gene matches. Germline V gene lookup returns CDR1 LGHDT and CDR2 YNNKEL (reference sequence). CDR3 DNA: TGTGCCAGCAGCCAAGGAGTTGAGGGGGCAAGTGGCTACACCTTC. This gives the protein CASSQGVEGASGYTF.

The chain couples TRBV6-5 to TRBJ1-2; 8 nucleotides align to TRBD1. This CDR3 is built from 13 residues. Germline assignment: CDR1 MNHEY and CDR2 SVGAGI. Trimming cost V 0 bases and J 6 bases; bases outside gene matches: 0. The CDR3 DNA reads TGTGCCAGCAGTTACTCGACAGGGGATGGCTACACCTTC. It codes for CASSYSTGDGYTF.

The chain combines TRBV7-9 with TRBJ1-5, with D perhaps TRBD1 (6 bases). V dropped 5 bases and J dropped 7 bases, with 18 bases sitting between them. This CDR3 is built from 15 residues. The V gene's germline CDR1 is SEHNR and CDR2 FQNEAQ (reference sequence). CDR3 sequence reads: CASSPTTGLGQPQHF. Here the CDR3 DNA reads TGTGCCAGCAGCCCAACCACAGGGCTTGGGCAGCCCCAGCATTTT. Using reference TRBV7-9 and TRBJ1-5 for the parts outside the CDR3, the full variable domain is DTGVSQNPRHKITKRGQNVTFRCDPISEHNRLYWYRQTLGQGPEFLTYFQNEAQLEKSRLLSDRFSAERPKGSFSTLEIQRTEQGDSAMYLCASSPTTGLGQPQHFGDGTRLSIL.

The rearrangement links TRBV10-3 to TRBJ1-6; 10 bases agree with TRBD1. Germline CDR1 ENHRY, CDR2 SYGVKD. V shed 0 bases, J shed 9 bases, and the junction held 5 bases outside the gene matches. CDR3 length equals 16 residues. CDR3 amino acids: CAISESAGTGVSPLHF. The CDR3, as DNA: TGTGCCATCAGTGAGTCGGCCGGGACAGGGGTTTCACCCCTCCACTTT.

This clone was found once. V and J are TRBV6-2 or TRBV6-3 and TRBJ2-3; 8 nucleotides agree with TRBD2. In germline, CDR1 is MNHEY, CDR2 SVGEGT. The trim removed 4 bases at V and 5 bases at J, leaving 8 bases unmatched. CDR3 length: 15 residues. DNA for the CDR3: TGTGCCAGCAGTTTCTGGGGACTAGACGGAGATACGCAGTATTTT. Residues: CASSFWGLDGDTQYF.

The chain links TRBV5-6 to TRBJ2-7; D ambiguous. V shed 2 bases and J shed 2 bases, with 8 bases lying between them. CDR3 size: 13 residues. Germline values: CDR1 SGHDT, CDR2 YYEEEE. CDR3 protein: CASSFVGPYEQYF. The CDR3 nucleotides read TGTGCCAGCAGCTTTGTCGGTCCCTACGAGCAGTACTTC.

This clone was counted a single time. The chain uses TRBV5-1 and TRBJ2-1, with 8 nucleotides matching TRBD1. This CDR3 is built from 14 residues. Germline CDR1 is SGHRS and CDR2 is YFSETQ. V lost 2 bases and J lost 9; bases outside the gene matches: 7. CDR3 residues: CASSFGQGRVEQFF. Written as DNA, the CDR3 is TGCGCCAGCAGCTTCGGACAGGGAAGAGTTGAGCAGTTCTTC.

This clone was counted a single time. This sequence joins TRBV5-6 and TRBJ1-1; 8 bases agree with TRBD1. CDR3 size: 12 residues. From germline, CDR1 is SGHDT and CDR2 YYEEEE. V lost 2 bases to trimming and J lost 10 bases; unmatched junction nucleotides: 4. CDR3 loop: CASSFWTGPAFF. The CDR3 DNA is TGTGCCAGCAGCTTTTGGACAGGGCCAGCTTTCTTT.